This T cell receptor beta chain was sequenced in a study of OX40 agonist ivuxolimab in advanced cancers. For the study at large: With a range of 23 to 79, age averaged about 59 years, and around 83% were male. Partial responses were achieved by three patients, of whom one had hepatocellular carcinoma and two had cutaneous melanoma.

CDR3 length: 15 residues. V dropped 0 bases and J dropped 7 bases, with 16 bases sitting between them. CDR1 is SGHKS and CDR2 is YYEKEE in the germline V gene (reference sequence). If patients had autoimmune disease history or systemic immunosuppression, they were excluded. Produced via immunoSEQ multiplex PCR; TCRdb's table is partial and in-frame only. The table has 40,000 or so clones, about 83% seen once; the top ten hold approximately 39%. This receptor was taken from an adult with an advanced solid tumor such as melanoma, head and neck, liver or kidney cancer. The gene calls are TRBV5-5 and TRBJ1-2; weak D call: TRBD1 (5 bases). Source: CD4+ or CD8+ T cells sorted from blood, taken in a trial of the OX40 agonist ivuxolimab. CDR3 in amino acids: CASSLDGRVSVGYTF. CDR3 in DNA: TGTGCCAGCAGCTTGGACGGCAGGGTGTCCGTTGGCTACACCTTC. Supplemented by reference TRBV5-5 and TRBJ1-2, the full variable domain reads DAGVTQSPTHLIKTRGQQVTLRCSPISGHKSVSWYQQVLGQGPQFIFQYYEKEERGRGNFPDRFSARQFPNYSSELNVNALLLGDSALYLCASSLDGRVSVGYTFGSGTRLTVV.